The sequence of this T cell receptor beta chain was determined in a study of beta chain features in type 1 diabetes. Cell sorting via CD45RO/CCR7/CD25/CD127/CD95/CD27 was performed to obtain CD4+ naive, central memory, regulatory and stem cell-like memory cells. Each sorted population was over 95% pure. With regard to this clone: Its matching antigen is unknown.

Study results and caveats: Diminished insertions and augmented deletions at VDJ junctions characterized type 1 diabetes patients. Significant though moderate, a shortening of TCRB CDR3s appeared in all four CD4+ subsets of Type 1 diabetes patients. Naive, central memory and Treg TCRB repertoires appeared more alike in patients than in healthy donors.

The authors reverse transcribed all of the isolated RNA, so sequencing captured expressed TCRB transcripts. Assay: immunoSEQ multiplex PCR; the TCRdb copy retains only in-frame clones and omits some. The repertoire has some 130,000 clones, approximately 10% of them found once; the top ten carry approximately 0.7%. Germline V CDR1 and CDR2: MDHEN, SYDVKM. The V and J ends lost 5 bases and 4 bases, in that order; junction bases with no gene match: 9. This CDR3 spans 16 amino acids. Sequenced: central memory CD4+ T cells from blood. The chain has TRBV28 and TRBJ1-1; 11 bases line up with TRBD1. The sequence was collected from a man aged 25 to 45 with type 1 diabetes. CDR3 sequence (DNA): TGTGCCAGCAGTCCACGGGGACAGGGGGAGTTCACTGAAGCTTTCTTT. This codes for CASSPRGQGEFTEAFF.